This T cell receptor (beta chain) is from a study of CD8 T cells in ankylosing spondylitis. Study conclusions and caveats: There was reportedly significant enrichment of clones that were disease-linked in matched ankylosing spondylitis synovial fluid.

This CDR3 region has 11 residues. The ends were cut back, 1 base at V and 7 bases at J, with 7 bases in the middle. Germline V CDR1 and CDR2: DFQATT, SNEGSKA (reference sequence). Via MiXCR, TCRdb re-called the 5' RACE reads, giving one row per CDR3 protein. In the table there are a few hundred thousand distinct CDR3 sequences, roughly 10% of which are singletons. In this sample, this clonotype turned up a few times. Antigen unknown. Sequences were obtained from blood, either unsorted or a sorted T cell fraction (not recorded which). The sequence came from a female donor with ankylosing spondylitis or in good health (not recorded which). The chain joins TRBV20-1 to TRBJ2-5; no definite D call. The CDR3 DNA reads as TGCAGTGCTAGAGGGACCGGGACCCAGTACTTC. As protein: CSARGTGTQYF.